These 22 T cell receptor beta chains share one sample of origin, sequenced in a study of T cells in tuberculosis (dated by TCRdb to the late 2010s). Libraries were constructed by the immunoSEQ multiplex PCR assay. This immuneACCESS table, as held by TCRdb, lists in-frame sequences with V and J called but not all clones. Of the missing ones, under half trace to an unresolved V gene in checked studies; the others have no known cause. This sample has about 33,000 clones in its table, and under 95% of those were observed once. The ten largest clonotypes hold approximately 6.8% of the sample. The time point label for this specimen denotes: new active TB diagnosis, blood taken before or within 7 days of starting treatment. The sample consisted of PBMCs, taken at tuberculosis diagnosis. Receptors were obtained from an adult with tuberculosis. Some clones in this sample may be carry-over from other donors' samples.

The chain uses TRBV5-4 and TRBJ2-7, with a weak D call TRBD1 (6 bases). CDR3 length: 14 amino acids. From germline, CDR1 is SGHNT and CDR2 YYREEE (reference sequence). Trimming pared 0 bases from V and 0 bases from J, leaving 7 bases between. The CDR3 sequence: CASSLVGASYEQYF. For the CDR3, the DNA is TGTGCCAGCAGCTTGGTGGGGGCCTCCTACGAGCAGTACTTC.

The chain has TRBV6-5 and TRBJ1-2, with TRBD1 matching over 9 bases. Germline assignment: CDR1 MNHEY and CDR2 SVGAGI. J lost 5 bases, V lost 2 bases, and 9 bases had no gene match. This CDR3 has 16 amino acids. As DNA, the CDR3 is TGTGCCAGCAGTTACACGCGGGGACAGGGATATTATGGCTACACCTTC. Translating gives CASSYTRGQGYYGYTF.

The DNA of the CDR3 is TGCGCCAGCAGTCGGGACAGGGCTTCTGGCTACACCTTC. Translation gives CASSRDRASGYTF. This rearrangement joins TRBV10-2 to TRBJ1-2; TRBD1 agrees at 9 bases. The CDR3 length is 13 residues. The trim removed 5 bases at V and 7 bases at J, leaving 5 bases unmatched. Germline lookup yields CDR1 WSHSY and CDR2 SAAADI.

The gene calls are TRBV19 and TRBJ1-1; TRBD1 might be the D (5 bases). V was clipped by 7 bases and J by 2 bases, with 14 bases between them. The length of the CDR3 is 14 residues. The germline gives CDR1 LNHDA, CDR2 SQIVND (reference sequence). The CDR3 DNA sequence: TGTGCCAGTATGGCGGGGCTCTTTAACACTGAAGCTTTCTTT. Protein product: CASMAGLFNTEAFF.

The V and J genes are TRBV19 and TRBJ1-2; perhaps TRBD1 as D (5 bases). V lost 7 bases and J lost 4, with 16 bases in between. CDR3 length: 14 amino acids. Germline V lookup: CDR1 LNHDA, CDR2 SQIVND (reference sequence). The CDR3 region is CASTTRTLIYGYTF. The CDR3 nucleotides read TGTGCCAGTACAACCCGGACACTCATCTATGGCTACACCTTC.

The chain carries TRBV18 and TRBJ1-1; 9 positions match TRBD1. The V gene's germline CDR1 is KGHSH and CDR2 LQKENI. V was pared by 0 bases and J by 3 bases, with 2 bases of the junction left unmatched. There are 15 residues in the CDR3. This chain's CDR3 is CASSPPGQGHTEAFF. The DNA for the CDR3 is TGTGCCAGCTCACCACCCGGACAGGGGCACACTGAAGCTTTCTTT.

The chain combines TRBV4-2 with TRBJ1-2; TRBD1 matches at 10 bases. The junction had 9 bases not matched to a gene; V was cut back by 1 base and J by 7 bases. CDR3 size: 16 residues. The germline gives CDR1 LGHNA, CDR2 YNFKEQ. The CDR3 sequence: CASSQVSDRGHIGYTF. In DNA form, the CDR3 reads TGTGCCAGCAGCCAAGTAAGCGACAGGGGGCATATTGGCTACACCTTC.

The count of this clone is one. The V and J genes are TRBV9 and TRBJ1-2, with 8 nucleotides matching TRBD1. The V gene's germline CDR1 is SGDLS and CDR2 YYNGEE. The CDR3 is 14 amino acids. J was trimmed by 2 bases and V by 3 bases; bases with no gene match: 3. The CDR3 spells CASSGRTGNYGYTF. The CDR3 DNA is TGTGCCAGCAGCGGACGGACAGGGAACTATGGCTACACCTTC.

In its sample, this clone was seen once. V usage is TRBV7-8 and J usage is TRBJ1-2; D perhaps matches TRBD1 (6 bases). This CDR3 region has 14 residues. Trimming took off 5 bases at V and 5 bases at J, with 15 bases between the two ends. From germline, CDR1 is SGHVS and CDR2 FQNEAQ. The CDR3 region has the DNA TGTGCCAGCAGCATGGGGGCGGATACGTATGGCTACACCTTC. Translation gives CASSMGADTYGYTF.

V usage is TRBV7-2 and J usage is TRBJ1-6, with D perhaps TRBD1 (6 bases). Trimming pared 5 bases from V and 5 bases from J, leaving 13 bases between. The germline V gene has CDR1 SGHTA and CDR2 FQGNSA. The CDR3 covers 15 residues. Here the CDR3 reads CASSLGGGHNSPLHF. For the CDR3, the DNA is TGTGCCAGCAGCCTAGGGGGGGGCCATAATTCACCCCTCCACTTT.

This chain joins TRBV6-5 and TRBJ1-1; 7 bases line up with TRBD1. This CDR3 has 15 residues. The V gene's germline CDR1 is MNHEY and CDR2 SVGAGI. Losses at the gene ends were 0 bases for V and 3 bases for J; bases not matched to a gene: 4. The CDR3 DNA sequence: TGTGCCAGCAGTTACTCCGGGACAGCCTACACTGAAGCTTTCTTT. Protein: CASSYSGTAYTEAFF.

The J gene is TRBJ2-5, the V gene TRBV5-1; tentatively, D is TRBD1 (6 bases). V was cut by 0 bases and J by 5 bases, with 14 bases left in between. The CDR3 covers 15 residues. Germline assignment: CDR1 SGHRS and CDR2 YFSETQ. CDR3 sequence: CASSLAQGMVETQYF. The CDR3, as DNA: TGCGCCAGCAGCTTGGCGCAGGGGATGGTTGAGACCCAGTACTTC.

V usage is TRBV2 and J usage is TRBJ1-2, with no clear D. Germline V gene data show CDR1 as SNHLY and CDR2 as FYNNEI. The CDR3 runs 13 residues. Trimming pared 4 bases from V and 6 bases from J, leaving 12 bases between. Written as DNA, the CDR3 is TGTGCCAGCAGTGGAACATCAGGTGATGGCTACACCTTC. This codes for CASSGTSGDGYTF.

This chain connects TRBV5-6 to TRBJ1-2; D uncertain. The CDR3 totals 14 residues. The germline V gene encodes CDR1 SGHDT and CDR2 YYEEEE. V was cut by 0 bases and J by 2 bases, with 8 bases left in between. CDR3 sequence: CASSLEVRNYGYTF. The CDR3 nucleotides read TGTGCCAGCAGCTTGGAAGTCAGGAACTATGGCTACACCTTC.

The rearrangement uses TRBV27 and TRBJ2-3; no definite D call. The V gene's germline CDR1 is MNHEY and CDR2 SMNVEV (reference sequence). This CDR3 has 17 amino acids. With 5 bases removed from V and 2 bases from J, the gap between germline ends came to 20 bases. CDR3 in DNA: TGTGCCAGCAGTCCACCCTCCCTAGTATTTCCCACAGATACGCAGTATTTT. It yields the protein CASSPPSLVFPTDTQYF.

The chain has TRBV14 and TRBJ1-2; 7 positions match TRBD1. This CDR3 spans 13 amino acids. The germline CDR1 and CDR2 sequences are SGHDN and FVKESK. Trimming removed 1 base from V and 10 bases from J; junction bases left unmatched: 6. The CDR3 is CASSQGTGSIYTF. For the CDR3, the DNA is TGTGCCAGCAGCCAAGGGACAGGCTCTATCTACACCTTC.

In DNA, the CDR3 is TGTGCCAGCAGTTTCTTCGGGGTCTTGGTTAATGGCTACACCTTC. Amino acids: CASSFFGVLVNGYTF. The rearrangement joins TRBV28 to TRBJ1-2; D ambiguous. CDR1 MDHEN and CDR2 SYDVKM come from the germline V gene. CDR3 length: 15 residues. Trimming removed 3 bases from V and 6 bases from J, with 17 bases in between.

This clone was seen only once. V usage is TRBV19 and J usage is TRBJ2-7; a weak D match, TRBD1 (6 bases). Germline V gene lookup returns CDR1 LNHDA and CDR2 SQIVND (reference sequence). CDR3 length equals 15 residues. V was cut by 1 base and J by 3 bases, with 13 bases left in between. For the CDR3, the DNA is TGTGCCAGTAGTATAGTGGGGGCAGGGATCTACGAGCAGTACTTC. Encoded protein: CASSIVGAGIYEQYF.

This clone has only a few counts. The chain is built from TRBV9 and TRBJ1-5, with D unresolved. The CDR3 totals 13 residues. V lost 2 bases and J lost 5, with 8 bases in between. Germline values: CDR1 SGDLS, CDR2 YYNGEE. This chain's CDR3 is CASSVDEDQPQHF. The CDR3 nucleotides read TGTGCCAGCAGCGTCGATGAGGATCAGCCCCAGCATTTT.

This chain joins TRBV25-1 and TRBJ1-3; D is possibly TRBD1 (6 bases). The CDR3 sequence is 15 residues long. The V and J ends lost 10 bases and 3 bases respectively, with 19 bases between them. Germline V gene data show CDR1 as MGHDK and CDR2 as SYGVNS. CDR3 region: CATQPQGLGGNTIYF. The CDR3 DNA sequence: TGTGCCACGCAACCACAGGGTCTTGGTGGAAACACCATATATTTT.

The J gene is TRBJ2-3, the V gene TRBV11-2; 11 bases align to TRBD2. Germline V lookup: CDR1 SGHAT, CDR2 FQNNGV. The CDR3 runs 14 residues. The trim removed 2 bases at V and 5 bases at J, leaving 0 bases unmatched. The CDR3 here is CASSLLAGGDTQYF. CDR3 bases: TGTGCCAGCAGCTTACTAGCGGGGGGAGATACGCAGTATTTT.

J is TRBJ1-1 and V is TRBV4-2, with unresolved D. V lost 1 base to trimming and J lost 1 base, with 7 bases between them. Looked up from germline, CDR1 is LGHNA and CDR2 is YNFKEQ. The CDR3 loop spans 14 amino acids. This CDR3 reads CASSQGSPNTEAFF. The CDR3 DNA reads TGTGCCAGCAGCCAAGGGAGTCCGAACACTGAAGCTTTCTTT.